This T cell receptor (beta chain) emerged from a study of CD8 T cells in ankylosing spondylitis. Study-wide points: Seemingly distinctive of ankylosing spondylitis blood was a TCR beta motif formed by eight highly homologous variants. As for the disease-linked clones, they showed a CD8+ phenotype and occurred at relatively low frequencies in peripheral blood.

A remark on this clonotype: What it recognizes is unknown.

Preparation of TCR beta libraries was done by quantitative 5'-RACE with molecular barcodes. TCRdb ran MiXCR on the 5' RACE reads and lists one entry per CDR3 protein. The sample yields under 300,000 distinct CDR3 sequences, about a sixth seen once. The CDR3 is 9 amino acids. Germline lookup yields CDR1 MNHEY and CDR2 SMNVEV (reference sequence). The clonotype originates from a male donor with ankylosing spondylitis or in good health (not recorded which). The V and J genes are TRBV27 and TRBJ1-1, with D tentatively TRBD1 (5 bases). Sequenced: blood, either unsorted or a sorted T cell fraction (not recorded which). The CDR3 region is CSGADEAFF. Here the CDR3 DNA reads TGTTCTGGGGCGGATGAAGCTTTCTTT.